This TCR beta chain was observed in a study of Ad26.COV2.S vaccination and SARS-CoV-2 variants. Whole-study findings and limits: Total T cell responses, in the TCR breadth and depth analyses, may have been underestimated.

This clone was seen only once. Its antigen remains unidentified. This CDR3 has 16 amino acids. The V and J ends lost 1 base and 2 bases, in that order; junction bases with no gene match: 8. CDR1 is LGHNA and CDR2 is YNFKEQ in the germline V gene. Treatment reported: around 19 received Ad26.COV2.S at low or high dose, single or two shots; 5 received placebo; per-sample allocation not given. Day 63 after the first injection of vaccine or placebo was the sampling time. Measured with immunoSEQ multiplex PCR; TCRdb has only the in-frame clones, and not every one. The table includes 430,000 or so clones, about 88% detected once.

The source is a person aged 18-65 years who received the Ad26.COV2.S COVID-19 vaccine or a placebo. The starting material was peripheral blood, obtained in a trial of Ad26.COV2.S vaccine versus placebo. The V call is TRBV4-2, the J call TRBJ2-7; 7 positions agree with TRBD1. CDR3 sequence: CASSQVWETGTYEQYF. The CDR3 bases are TGTGCCAGCAGCCAAGTTTGGGAGACAGGGACCTACGAGCAGTACTTC.